The clone carrying this T cell receptor beta chain was seen at least ten times. Its target is not known. The unsorted libraries were made from 2 million PBMCs kept at -80 C. Each CDR3 protein is one row after TCRdb ran MiXCR on the 5' RACE reads. The sample has more than 40,000 distinct CDR3 sequences; about 2% are singletons. Germline V lookup: CDR1 DFQATT, CDR2 SNEGSKA (reference sequence). The CDR3 has 13 residues. V gave up 0 bases and J gave up 1 base, with 6 bases separating them. The data were taken from a study of neurological immune-mediated disorders. Study background: Relapsing-remitting patients made up most of the 34 multiple sclerosis patients, and secondary progressive patients made up 3.

Regarding the study as a whole: Repertoires from 18 of 34 multiple sclerosis patients grouped phylogenetically into a related-CDR3 cluster, suggesting a possible signature.

The rearrangement links TRBV20-1 to TRBJ1-1, with D perhaps TRBD1 (6 bases). Sequencing was done on a sample of PBMCs. This clonotype originated in a middle-aged woman with multiple sclerosis. The CDR3 region is CSAREQGNTEAFF. DNA for the CDR3: TGCAGTGCTAGAGAACAGGGGAACACTGAAGCTTTCTTT.